Below are 7 T cell receptor beta chains sequenced from a single sample in a study of blood T cell repertoires in COVID-19. Assay: immunoSEQ multiplex PCR; the TCRdb copy retains only in-frame clones and omits some. The data hold about 280,000 clones, with 85% observed a single time. Sequencing used peripheral blood. These receptors were taken from a man in his forties or fifties with active or convalescent COVID-19.

The rearrangement links TRBV2 to TRBJ2-5, with a possible D match to TRBD2 (6 bases). The germline V and J ends were trimmed by 4 bases and 4 bases, with 16 bases remaining between them. The CDR3 contains 15 residues. Per the germline V gene, CDR1 is SNHLY and CDR2 is FYNNEI. The CDR3 spells CASSVEGPGGETQYF. DNA of the CDR3: TGTGCCAGCAGTGTGGAGGGTCCAGGTGGAGAGACCCAGTACTTC.

This rearrangement joins TRBV30 to TRBJ1-5; 7 nucleotides line up with TRBD1. Germline CDR1 GTSNPN, CDR2 SVGIG (reference sequence). J lost 3 bases, V lost 2 bases, and 7 bases had no gene match. The CDR3 has 15 residues. In DNA form, the CDR3 reads TGTGCCTGGAGTCCCGCCGACAGGGACAATCAGCCCCAGCATTTT. This encodes CAWSPADRDNQPQHF.

V usage is TRBV7-8 and J usage is TRBJ1-6; 7 bases fit TRBD1. Germline trimming cut 1 base from V and 9 bases from J; bases unmatched to any gene: 6. Per germline, CDR1 SGHVS and CDR2 FQNEAQ. This CDR3 has 15 residues. CDR3 region: CASSLVRQGSSPLHF. CDR3 DNA sequence: TGTGCCAGCAGCTTAGTTAGACAGGGCAGTTCACCCCTCCACTTT. Based on the CDR3 plus reference TRBV7-8 and TRBJ1-6, the full variable domain is GAGVSQSPRYKVAKRGQDVALRCDPISGHVSLFWYQQALGQGPEFLTYFQNEAQLDKSGLPSDRFFAERPEGSVSTLKIQRTQQEDSAVYLCASSLVRQGSSPLHFGNGTRLTVT.

The J gene is TRBJ1-3, the V gene TRBV28; D gene ambiguous. This CDR3 has 13 amino acids. CDR1 and CDR2 (germline): MDHEN, SYDVKM. V was cut by 7 bases and J by 5 bases, with 12 bases left in between. CDR3 sequence reads: CASKDLIRNTIYF. CDR3 in DNA: TGTGCCAGCAAGGACTTAATCCGAAACACCATATATTTT. The full variable domain, its missing parts supplied by reference TRBV28 and TRBJ1-3, is DVKVTQSSRYLVKRTGEKVFLECVQDMDHENMFWYRQDPGLGLRLIYFSYDVKMKEKGDIPEGYSVSREKKERFSLILESASTNQTSMYLCASKDLIRNTIYFGEGSWLTVV.

The rearrangement uses TRBV6-5 and TRBJ1-2, with D possibly TRBD1 on 5 matching bases. Per germline, CDR1 MNHEY and CDR2 SVGAGI. This CDR3 contains 13 residues. Trimming left V 2 bases short and J 8 bases short, with 12 bases between. The CDR3 DNA reads TGTGCCAGCAGTTACAGGGCAGGGAAAGGCTACACCTTC. Its protein is CASSYRAGKGYTF.

The chain has TRBV6-4 and TRBJ2-4, with 9 bases that match TRBD2. The V segment lost 10 bases and the J segment 9 bases; nucleotides outside the gene matches: 19. This CDR3 is 16 amino acids long. Germline V CDR1 and CDR2: MRHNA, SNTAGT. The CDR3 sequence: CATVLQGAGGYGIQYF. For the CDR3, the DNA is TGTGCCACCGTACTTCAAGGGGCGGGAGGGTATGGCATTCAGTACTTC.

Details on this clone: The junction departs from the called germline gene at one end, perhaps through a read error. This rearrangement joins TRBV7-7 to TRBJ2-3, with a weak D call TRBD2 (5 bases). The CDR3 has 15 amino acids. The germline gives CDR1 SSHAT, CDR2 FNYEAQ (reference sequence). The CDR3 DNA reads TGTGCTAGCAGCCCTAGTACCGAGGGTATCGGTACGCAGTATTTT. It encodes CASSPSTEGIGTQYF. Variable domain in full (rest from reference TRBV7-7 and TRBJ2-3): GAGVSQSPRYKVTKRGQDVTLRCDPISSHATLYWYQQALGQGPEFLTYFNYEAQPDKSGLPSDRFSAERPEGSISTLTIQRTEQRDSAMYRCASSPSTEGIGTQYFGPGTRLTVL.